Listed below are T cell receptor beta chains from one sample, sequenced in a study of cytomegalovirus exposure and HLA in healthy donors. Repertoires were generated with immunoSEQ multiplex PCR, while TCRdb's copy carries only in-frame clones and drops some. The sample lists about 77,000 clones, approximately 80% occurring once. Sequences were obtained from PBMCs. These receptors were taken from a man in his forties in good health and CMV-seronegative. The CDR3 runs from the conserved cysteine through the conserved F or W. A D gene is named only where the DNA matches it firmly. Where a row states a size, it is once, few, many or the class of an expanded clone; other rows omit it.

-	TRBV7-2	15	TRBD1	TRBJ1-2	CASSRLEQGEDGYTF	TGTGCCAGCAGCCGATTAGAACAGGGGGAAGATGGCTACACCTTC
-	TRBV27	15	-	TRBJ1-3	CASTLGGGGENTIYF	TGTGCCAGCACCCTGGGGGGGGGCGGGGAAAACACCATATATTTT
-	TRBV7-9	15	TRBD1	TRBJ2-6	CATGTGPSGANVPTF	TGTGCCACCGGGACAGGGCCTTCTGGGGCCAACGTCCCGACTTTC
-	TRBV11-2	17	-	TRBJ2-1	CASSLDGGGSSYNEQFF	TGTGCCAGCAGCTTAGATGGAGGCGGAAGCTCCTACAATGAGCAGTTCTTC
-	TRBV14	13	TRBD1	TRBJ2-2	CASRDRDTGELFF	TGTGCCAGCAGAGACAGGGACACCGGGGAGCTGTTTTTT
once	TRBV7-3	13	-	TRBJ2-1	CASSEGRGDEQFF	TGTGCCAGCAGCGAGGGCAGGGGTGATGAGCAGTTCTTC
-	TRBV12-5	15	-	TRBJ1-2	CASGTHAIANYGYTF	TGTGCTAGTGGTACGCATGCGATAGCTAACTATGGCTACACCTTC
-	TRBV4-1	16	TRBD1	TRBJ1-6	CASSLLKGAELSPLHF	TGCGCCAGCAGCCTCCTGAAGGGGGCGGAACTGTCACCCCTCCACTTT
-	TRBV11-3	14	-	TRBJ1-1	CASSLGGTNTEAFF	TGTGCCAGCAGCTTAGGCGGGACGAACACTGAAGCTTTCTTT
-	TRBV4-1	16	-	TRBJ2-7	CASSPTPGVPLYEQYF	TGCGCCAGCAGCCCGACCCCGGGGGTGCCCCTCTACGAGCAGTACTTC
once	TRBV5-4	12	TRBD1	TRBJ2-7	CASSLDDRGKYF	TGTGCCAGCAGCTTGGATGACAGGGGGAAGTACTTC
once	TRBV5-1	15	-	TRBJ2-7	CASSWGAGGSYEQYF	TGCGCCAGCAGCTGGGGGGCAGGGGGGTCCTACGAGCAGTACTTC
-	TRBV28	14	TRBD1	TRBJ1-1	CASRAGGLNTEAFF	TGTGCCAGCAGGGCAGGGGGACTGAACACTGAAGCTTTCTTT
-	TRBV25-1	15	TRBD1	TRBJ2-3	CASLGTGGMTDTQYF	TGTGCCAGCCTAGGGACAGGGGGAATGACAGATACGCAGTATTTT
once	TRBV19	12	-	TRBJ1-1	CASRWGNTEAFF	TGTGCCAGTAGGTGGGGCAACACTGAAGCTTTCTTT
-	TRBV5-4	11	TRBD1	TRBJ1-2	CASSWDRVVTF	TGTGCCAGCAGCTGGGACAGGGTGGTTACCTTC
-	TRBV19	14	-	TRBJ1-2	CASSMMRQGYGYTF	TGTGCCAGTAGTATGATGCGCCAGGGGTATGGCTACACCTTC
-	TRBV21-1	13	-	TRBJ2-7	CASSLSGNYEQYF	TGTGCCAGCAGTCTGTCGGGAAACTACGAGCAGTACTTC
-	TRBV6-1	14	TRBD1	TRBJ2-7	CASTERDSTYEQYF	TGTGCCAGCACCGAAAGGGACAGCACCTACGAGCAGTACTTC
-	TRBV5-1	13	-	TRBJ1-4	CASSHEENEKLFF	TGCGCCAGCAGCCACGAGGAGAATGAAAAACTGTTTTTT